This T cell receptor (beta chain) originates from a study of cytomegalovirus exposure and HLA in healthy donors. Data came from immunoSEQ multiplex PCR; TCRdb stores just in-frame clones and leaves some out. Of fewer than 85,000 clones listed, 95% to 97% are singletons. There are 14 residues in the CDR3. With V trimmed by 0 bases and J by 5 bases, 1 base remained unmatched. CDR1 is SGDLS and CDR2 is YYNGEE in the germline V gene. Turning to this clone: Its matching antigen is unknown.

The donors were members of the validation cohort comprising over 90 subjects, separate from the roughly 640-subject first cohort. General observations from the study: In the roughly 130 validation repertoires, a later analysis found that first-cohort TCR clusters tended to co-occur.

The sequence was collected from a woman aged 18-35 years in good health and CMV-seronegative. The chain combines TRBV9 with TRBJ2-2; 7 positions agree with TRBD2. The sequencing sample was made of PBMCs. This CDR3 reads CASSVGAGTGELFF. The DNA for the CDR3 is TGTGCCAGCAGCGTAGGAGCGGGAACCGGGGAGCTGTTTTTT.